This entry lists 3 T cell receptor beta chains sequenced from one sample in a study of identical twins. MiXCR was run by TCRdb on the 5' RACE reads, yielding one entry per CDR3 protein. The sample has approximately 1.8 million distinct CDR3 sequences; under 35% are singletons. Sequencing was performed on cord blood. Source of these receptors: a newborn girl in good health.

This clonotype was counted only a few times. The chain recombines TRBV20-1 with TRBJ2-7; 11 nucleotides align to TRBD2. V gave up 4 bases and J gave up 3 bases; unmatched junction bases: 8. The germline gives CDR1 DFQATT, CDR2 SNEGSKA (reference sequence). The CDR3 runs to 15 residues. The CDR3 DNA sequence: TGCAGTGCTACCTCACTAGCGGGGGTGAACTACGAGCAGTACTTC. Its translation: CSATSLAGVNYEQYF.

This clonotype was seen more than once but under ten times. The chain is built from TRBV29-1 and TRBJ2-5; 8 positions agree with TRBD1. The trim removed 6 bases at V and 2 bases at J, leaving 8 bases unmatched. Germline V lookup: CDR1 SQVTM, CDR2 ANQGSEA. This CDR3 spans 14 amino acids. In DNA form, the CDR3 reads TGCAGCGTATTGGACAGGGTGAAGCAAGAGACCCAGTACTTC. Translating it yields CSVLDRVKQETQYF.

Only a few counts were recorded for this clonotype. CDR3 nucleotide sequence: TGTGCCAGCAGTCTCCTTTCGGGAGGGGCACGGGAGCAGTTCTTC. This codes for CASSLLSGGAREQFF. The rearrangement joins TRBV28 to TRBJ2-1; TRBD2 agrees at 8 bases. This CDR3 region has 15 residues. Germline V gene data show CDR1 as MDHEN and CDR2 as SYDVKM. Trimming at V came to 5 bases and at J to 10 bases, leaving 13 bases not matched to a gene.